This passage covers 10 T cell receptor beta chains from one sample sequenced in a study of blood T cell repertoires in COVID-19. Only in-frame clones appear in the TCRdb table, and some are missing; sequencing was by immunoSEQ multiplex PCR. This table has approximately 34,000 clones, 80% to 95% appearing once. Material: peripheral blood. These TCRs come from a man aged 60-69 years with acute or convalescent COVID-19.

The CDR3 DNA sequence: TGTGCCAGCTCATCAAGGGGCGGGGAAGGCGCAACTAATGAAAAACTGTTTTTT. Its translation: CASSSRGGEGATNEKLFF. The J gene is TRBJ1-4, the V gene TRBV18, with TRBD1 as a possible D gene (5 bases). CDR3 length: 18 residues. Germline values: CDR1 KGHSH, CDR2 LQKENI. V lost 5 bases and J 0 bases, leaving 19 bases between the germline ends.

The chain couples TRBV6-5 to TRBJ2-7; no definite D call. Trimming removed 0 bases from V and 3 bases from J, with 6 bases in between. From germline, CDR1 is MNHEY and CDR2 SVGAGI. The CDR3 is 13 residues long. This CDR3 reads CASSYSYSYEQYV. The CDR3 DNA reads TGTGCCAGCAGTTACTCATACAGCTACGAGCAGTACGTC.

This clone was seen a few times. This sequence joins TRBV2 and TRBJ2-7; 14 bases line up with TRBD2. The CDR3 has 15 residues. The trim removed 6 bases at V and 1 base at J, leaving 2 bases unmatched. CDR1 is SNHLY and CDR2 is FYNNEI in the germline V gene. The CDR3 DNA sequence: TGTGCCAGCAGGGGGACTAGCGGGAGTTCCTACGAGCAGTACGTC. It yields the protein CASRGTSGSSYEQYV.

The V and J genes are TRBV10-3 and TRBJ2-1; 11 bases align to TRBD2. There are 16 residues in the CDR3. CDR1 is ENHRY, CDR2 SYGVKD, per germline. Trimming removed 4 bases from V and 3 bases from J; junction bases left unmatched: 5. The chain's CDR3 is CAISAAGTSGYNEQFF. The CDR3 bases are TGTGCCATCAGTGCCGCCGGGACTAGCGGCTACAATGAGCAGTTCTTC.

This clone qualifies as medium-sized. The chain combines TRBV4-1 with TRBJ1-4; D is undetermined. The V end lost 3 bases, the J end lost 0 bases, and 8 bases lay between the germline ends. Germline V gene data show CDR1 as MGHRA and CDR2 as YSYEKL. This CDR3 contains 15 residues. The CDR3 sequence: CASSQRTATNEKLFF. CDR3 DNA sequence: TGCGCCAGCAGCCAGCGAACAGCAACTAATGAAAAACTGTTTTTT.

This chain links TRBV5-4 with TRBJ2-3; D is perhaps TRBD2 (6 bases). The V end was cut by 2 bases, the J end by 2 bases, with 12 bases between. The germline gives CDR1 SGHNT, CDR2 YYREEE (reference sequence). This CDR3 spans 15 amino acids. CDR3 residues: CASSFDSGNTDTQYF. The CDR3 DNA reads as TGTGCCAGCAGCTTTGATAGCGGAAACACAGATACGCAGTATTTT. The full variable domain, with the rest looked up from reference TRBV5-4 and TRBJ2-3, is ETGVTQSPTHLIKTRGQQVTLRCSSQSGHNTVSWYQQALGQGPQFIFQYYREEENGRGNFPPRFSGLQFPNYSSELNVNALELDDSALYLCASSFDSGNTDTQYFGPGTRLTVL.

The CDR3 loop is CASSPGRGLYEQYF. The CDR3 DNA is TGTGCCAGCAGCCCTGGCAGGGGGCTCTACGAGCAGTACTTC. The rearrangement uses TRBV13 and TRBJ2-7, with 8 positions matching TRBD1. V gave up 5 bases and J gave up 3 bases; unmatched junction bases: 6. The CDR3 spans 14 residues. CDR1 and CDR2 (germline): PRHDT, FYEKMQ (reference sequence). Complete variable domain (other parts from reference TRBV13 and TRBJ2-7): AAGVIQSPRHLIKEKRETATLKCYPIPRHDTVYWYQQGPGQDPQFLISFYEKMQSDKGSIPDRFSAQQFSDYHSELNMSSLELGDSALYFCASSPGRGLYEQYFGPGTRLTVT.

The rearrangement uses TRBV4-1 and TRBJ1-2, with no clear D. Germline CDR1 reads MGHRA; CDR2 reads YSYEKL. V was cut by 1 base and J by 7 bases, with 13 bases left in between. The CDR3 sequence is 14 residues long. Here the CDR3 DNA reads TGCGCCAGCAGCCAAGCCTCAGAGGATCGTGGCTACACCTTC. It codes for CASSQASEDRGYTF.

V gene TRBV6-5 combines with J gene TRBJ2-2; D possibly corresponds to TRBD2 (6 bases). Germline CDR1 reads MNHEY; CDR2 reads SVGAGI. The CDR3 runs to 13 residues. V dropped 5 bases and J dropped 7 bases, with 11 bases sitting between them. The CDR3 is CASSTGVGGELFF. DNA of the CDR3: TGTGCCAGCAGTACGGGGGTTGGCGGGGAGCTGTTTTTT.

In this sample, this clone turned up once. CDR3 coding DNA: TGTGCCAGCAGTCCCAATACAGGGGGTTATCAGCCCCAGCATTTT. Its protein product is CASSPNTGGYQPQHF. The chain has TRBV28 and TRBJ1-5, with 8 bases lining up with TRBD1. The germline V gene has CDR1 MDHEN and CDR2 SYDVKM. This CDR3 comprises 15 residues. Trimming at V came to 5 bases and at J to 5 bases, leaving 8 bases not matched to a gene.